A single sample gave rise to the 13 T cell receptor beta chains below, sequenced in a study of T cell responses to AZD1222 COVID-19 vaccine. Only in-frame clones appear in the TCRdb table, and some are missing; sequencing was by immunoSEQ multiplex PCR. The profile covers under 150,000 clones, with roughly 88% appearing a single time and 1.6% taken by the ten largest. The material was peripheral blood, obtained 28 days after the second AZD1222 dose. Every receptor here comes from an adult who received the AZD1222 COVID-19 vaccine.

The V and J genes are TRBV28 and TRBJ2-5, with 13 bases lining up with TRBD2. This CDR3 is 18 amino acids long. V shed 2 bases, J shed 5 bases, and the junction held 11 bases outside the gene matches. Germline lookup yields CDR1 MDHEN and CDR2 SYDVKM. The chain's CDR3 is CASSLGSGLAGRRETQYF. CDR3 DNA: TGTGCCAGCAGTTTAGGGTCGGGACTAGCGGGGCGAAGGGAGACCCAGTACTTC.

The chain recombines TRBV28 with TRBJ2-4; D is possibly TRBD2 (5 bases). Germline CDR1 and CDR2: MDHEN and SYDVKM. The CDR3 length is 16 residues. Between the trimmed V and J ends, which lost 1 base and 9 bases, there was a span of 19 bases. The CDR3 region has the DNA TGTGCCAGCAGTTTATTTAGCTCCGGGGAGAAGGTCATTCAGTACTTC. Amino acid sequence: CASSLFSSGEKVIQYF.

The chain is built from TRBV6-6 and TRBJ2-7; no clear D gene. This CDR3 is built from 13 residues. V was cut by 4 bases and J by 3 bases, with 10 bases left in between. CDR1 and CDR2 (germline): MNHNY, SVGAGI (reference sequence). The CDR3, as DNA: TGTGCCAGCAGTTCGGCAGGCCACTACGAGCAGTACGTC. Protein: CASSSAGHYEQYV.

This chain uses TRBV10-3 with TRBJ2-1; D is uncertain. Deletions cut 2 bases from V and 0 bases from J, with 8 bases between. Per germline, CDR1 ENHRY and CDR2 SYGVKD. The CDR3 has 15 residues. CDR3 sequence (DNA): TGTGCCATCAGTGAGCGCGGAACCTCCTACAATGAGCAGTTCTTC. Translated, it gives CAISERGTSYNEQFF.

The J gene is TRBJ2-3, the V gene TRBV20-1, with no clear D. V lost 5 bases, J lost 6 bases, and 9 bases lay in between. The CDR3 sequence is 11 residues long. Per the germline V gene, CDR1 is DFQATT and CDR2 is SNEGSKA (reference sequence). CDR3 residues: CSAVWWDTQYF. As DNA, the CDR3 is TGCAGTGCTGTCTGGTGGGATACGCAGTATTTT.

The chain combines TRBV7-2 with TRBJ2-1; the D gene is possibly TRBD2 (5 bases). Germline values: CDR1 SGHTA, CDR2 FQGNSA. V was trimmed by 5 bases and J by 0 bases, leaving 17 bases between them. This CDR3 contains 17 residues. The CDR3 loop is CASSPARAEVSYNEQFF. The CDR3 bases are TGTGCCAGCAGCCCCGCCAGAGCGGAGGTCTCCTACAATGAGCAGTTCTTC.

The chain links TRBV11-3 to TRBJ2-2; D unresolved. CDR1 and CDR2 (germline): SGHNT, YENEEA. The V and J ends lost 5 bases and 6 bases respectively, with 7 bases between them. The CDR3 runs 12 residues. As DNA, the CDR3 is TGTGCCAGCAGCGGTGTTCCCGGGGAGCTGTTTTTT. It translates to CASSGVPGELFF.

J is TRBJ1-1 and V is TRBV9; tentatively, D is TRBD1 (5 bases). Trimming removed 4 bases from V and 5 bases from J, with 15 bases in between. The CDR3 is 14 amino acids. The germline V gene encodes CDR1 SGDLS and CDR2 YYNGEE. The chain's CDR3 is CASSRGRGSTEAFF. CDR3 nucleotide sequence: TGTGCCAGCAGCCGCGGGAGGGGCAGTACTGAAGCTTTCTTT.

The genes are TRBV20-1 and TRBJ2-5; TRBD1 is a possible D gene (7 bases). There are 11 residues in the CDR3. CDR1 is DFQATT, CDR2 SNEGSKA, per germline (reference sequence). CDR3 DNA: TGCAGCGCAGGGGGGCTTGAGACCCAGTACTTC. Residues: CSAGGLETQYF.

The chain couples TRBV11-2 to TRBJ1-2; the D is unclear. The V gene lost 6 bases and the J gene lost 4 bases, with 15 bases spanning the gap. Germline CDR1 and CDR2: SGHAT and FQNNGV. The CDR3 runs 14 residues. The CDR3 sequence: CASSSHAGPYGYTF. CDR3 bases: TGTGCCAGCAGTTCCCACGCTGGCCCCTATGGCTACACCTTC.

This chain uses TRBV29-1 with TRBJ2-3, with TRBD2 matching 9 bases. The CDR3 is made up of 14 amino acids. CDR1 and CDR2 (germline): SQVTM, ANQGSEA. J was trimmed by 5 bases and V by 5 bases; bases with no gene match: 8. CDR3 sequence (DNA): TGCAGCGTTTCGGCGGGGGGGCGGATAGATACGCAGTATTTT. As protein: CSVSAGGRIDTQYF.

The chain has TRBV6-5 and TRBJ2-2; TRBD1 might be the D (5 bases). Trimming cost V 0 bases and J 0 bases, with 8 bases left between them. The CDR3 consists of 16 residues. The germline gives CDR1 MNHEY, CDR2 SVGAGI. In DNA, the CDR3 is TGTGCCAGCAGTTACTCACCCAGGGCGAACACCGGGGAGCTGTTTTTT. Translated: CASSYSPRANTGELFF.

The rearrangement links TRBV28 to TRBJ1-5, with TRBD1 as a possible D gene (6 bases). The CDR3 spans 13 residues. Germline CDR1 MDHEN, CDR2 SYDVKM. The V gene lost 5 bases and the J gene lost 5 bases, with 10 bases spanning the gap. The CDR3 sequence is CASSPRGDQPQHF. Here the CDR3 DNA reads TGTGCCAGCAGTCCCAGGGGAGATCAGCCCCAGCATTTT.